A single T cell receptor beta chain is shown here with its context. The entry originates in a study of blood T cell repertoires in COVID-19. The overall study: From T cells, B-cell-depleted T cells, or PBMCs came the material, which was cDNA or gDNA.

Trimming left V 5 bases short and J 3 bases short, with 11 bases between. Germline V gives CDR1 LNHDA, CDR2 SQIVND (reference sequence). The CDR3 covers 13 residues. In the source study's methods: Reference gene primer amplification gave estimated nucleated cell counts. TCRdb's copy holds only in-frame clones and misses some; the assay was immunoSEQ multiplex PCR. That table is the source of V, J and clone size, and D and trimming were worked out from the DNA. This sample has 88,000 or so clones, with about 84% found just once. This receptor was taken from a man aged 60 to 75 with acute or convalescent COVID-19. The material sequenced was peripheral blood. The chain joins TRBV19 to TRBJ2-7; D may be TRBD2 (5 bases). In nucleotides, the CDR3 is TGTGCCAGTAGTCCGGGGAGTCTCTACGAGCAGTACTTC. Protein product: CASSPGSLYEQYF.